The 20 T cell receptor beta chains below come from one sample, sequenced in a study of radiotherapy plus CTLA-4 blockade in lung cancer. The method was immunoSEQ multiplex PCR; TCRdb's version includes in-frame clones alone and lacks a portion of them. The sample has 90,000 to 95,000 clones, about four fifths seen once. The specimen comprised peripheral blood, sampled from a patient treated with radiotherapy plus ipilimumab. The origin of the receptors is a human donor with non-small cell lung cancer who had stable disease on radiotherapy plus ipilimumab.

V and J are TRBV18 and TRBJ2-5; D is undetermined. The assigned J gene may be wrong: the sequence end matches TRBJ2-7 better. CDR1 is KGHSH, CDR2 LQKENI, per germline. The CDR3 runs 15 residues. The CDR3, as DNA: TGTGCCAGCTCACCAGAGGCTGTTTACTCCTACGAGCAGTACTTC. This sequence encodes CASSPEAVYSYEQYF.

The V and J genes are TRBV5-1 and TRBJ2-5, with a tentative D call TRBD2 (6 bases). CDR1 and CDR2 (germline): SGHRS, YFSETQ. The CDR3 totals 15 residues. V lost 0 bases to trimming and J lost 3 bases, with 12 bases between them. CDR3 amino acids: CASSLGGDSKETQYF. The CDR3, as DNA: TGCGCCAGCAGCTTGGGGGGGGACTCGAAAGAGACCCAGTACTTC. The full variable domain, its missing parts supplied by reference TRBV5-1 and TRBJ2-5, is KAGVTQTPRYLIKTRGQQVTLSCSPISGHRSVSWYQQTPGQGLQFLFEYFSETQRNKGNFPGRFSGRQFSNSRSEMNVSTLELGDSALYLCASSLGGDSKETQYFGPGTRLLVL.

The chain couples TRBV13 to TRBJ2-3; TRBD2 aligns across 11 bases. The length of the CDR3 is 21 residues. Germline V lookup: CDR1 PRHDT, CDR2 FYEKMQ (reference sequence). The V gene end was trimmed by 4 bases and the J gene end by 2 bases; junction bases not matched to a gene: 20. The CDR3 is CASSSRQIIDLTSGDTDTQYF. In DNA, the CDR3 is TGTGCCAGCAGCTCCCGTCAAATTATCGACCTGACTAGCGGGGACACAGATACGCAGTATTTT.

The chain uses TRBV7-2 and TRBJ2-6, with D perhaps matching TRBD2 (6 bases). Trimming removed 2 bases from V and 3 bases from J, with 17 bases in between. The V gene's germline CDR1 is SGHTA and CDR2 FQGNSA. This CDR3 is 18 amino acids long. CDR3 protein: CASSLRGQGGSGANVLTF. The CDR3 DNA follows: TGTGCCAGCAGCTTACGAGGGCAGGGAGGAAGTGGGGCCAACGTCCTGACTTTC. The full variable domain, with the rest looked up from reference TRBV7-2 and TRBJ2-6, is GAGVSQSPSNKVTEKGKDVELRCDPISGHTALYWYRQSLGQGLEFLIYFQGNSAPDKSGLPSDRFSAERTGGSVSTLTIQRTQQEDSAVYLCASSLRGQGGSGANVLTFGAGSRLTVL.

The V gene is TRBV6-4, the J gene TRBJ2-6; tentative D call: TRBD2 (6 bases). V lost 5 bases and J lost 0, with 8 bases in between. Germline V CDR1 and CDR2: MRHNA, SNTAGT. The CDR3 covers 15 residues. The CDR3 reads CASSRDFSGANVLTF. CDR3 DNA sequence: TGTGCCAGCAGTCGGGACTTCTCTGGGGCCAACGTCCTGACTTTC.

The V and J genes are TRBV6-6 and TRBJ2-7; 9 positions match TRBD1. V dropped 5 bases and J dropped 7; count of bases not matched to a gene: 9. Germline CDR1 reads MNHNY; CDR2 reads SVGAGI (reference sequence). The CDR3 consists of 14 residues. Here the CDR3 reads CASSHPTGGGEQYF. DNA for the CDR3: TGTGCCAGCAGTCATCCGACAGGGGGAGGGGAGCAGTACTTC.

This clone was seen a single time. The chain couples TRBV5-6 to TRBJ1-2, with D possibly TRBD1 on 5 matching bases. The germline V and J ends were trimmed by 4 bases and 9 bases, with 22 bases remaining between them. CDR3 size: 15 residues. The germline gives CDR1 SGHDT, CDR2 YYEEEE. The CDR3 nucleotides read TGTGCCAGCAGCGTACCGAGGGGTGTCGAAAAAAGCTACACCTTC. It yields the protein CASSVPRGVEKSYTF.

The CDR3 DNA is TGTGCCAGCAGGGAAACAGGGAGCTATGGCTACACCTTC. Translation: CASRETGSYGYTF. The chain recombines TRBV6-5 with TRBJ1-2; a weak D match, TRBD1 (6 bases). The CDR3 has 13 residues. V was pared by 6 bases and J by 4 bases, with 12 bases between. Looked up from germline, CDR1 is MNHEY and CDR2 is SVGAGI.

This rearrangement joins TRBV7-9 to TRBJ1-4; 7 nucleotides agree with TRBD1. CDR3 size: 15 residues. The germline V gene has CDR1 SEHNR and CDR2 FQNEAQ (reference sequence). The trim removed 5 bases at V and 5 bases at J, leaving 8 bases unmatched. The CDR3 region is CASSTRQGRNEKLFF. The CDR3 region has the DNA TGTGCCAGCAGCACACGACAGGGTAGGAATGAAAAACTGTTTTTT.

The chain carries TRBV7-8 and TRBJ2-1, with 15 positions matching TRBD2. Losses at the gene ends were 5 bases for V and 12 bases for J; bases not matched to a gene: 17. Germline assignment: CDR1 SGHVS and CDR2 FQNEAQ. The CDR3 covers 18 residues. CDR3 protein: CASSIYRTSGRGALGQFF. The CDR3 nucleotides are TGTGCCAGCAGCATCTATAGGACTAGCGGGAGGGGAGCACTAGGGCAGTTCTTC.

The V call is TRBV19, the J call TRBJ2-1; 11 nucleotides match TRBD2. V lost 8 bases to trimming and J lost 5 bases; unmatched junction nucleotides: 11. The CDR3 is 16 amino acids. Germline V lookup: CDR1 LNHDA, CDR2 SQIVND (reference sequence). CDR3 sequence: CASQLSLAGAHNEQFF. The CDR3 nucleotides are TGTGCCAGTCAACTCTCACTAGCGGGGGCGCACAATGAGCAGTTCTTC.

The rearrangement joins TRBV6-5 to TRBJ1-2, with no clear D. The CDR3 sequence is 14 residues long. The germline V gene encodes CDR1 MNHEY and CDR2 SVGAGI. The V and J ends lost 2 bases and 4 bases respectively, with 11 bases between them. CDR3 amino acids: CASSYEGGPYGYTF. CDR3 coding DNA: TGTGCCAGCAGTTACGAGGGCGGACCCTATGGCTACACCTTC.

This clone turned up a few times. Distinct nucleotide sequences in the sample also encode this CDR3. The chain has TRBV10-3 and TRBJ2-7; D is undetermined. V was pared by 2 bases and J by 3 bases, with 5 bases between. Per the germline V gene, CDR1 is ENHRY and CDR2 is SYGVKD. The CDR3 has 12 amino acids. The CDR3 bases are TGTGCCATCAGTGAGAACGGCTACGAGCAGTACTTC. Protein product: CAISENGYEQYF.

This clone has just one count. CDR3 loop: CASSLDGQGAVETQYF. The CDR3 DNA reads as TGCGCCAGCAGCTTGGATGGACAGGGGGCCGTGGAGACCCAGTACTTC. The V call is TRBV5-1, the J call TRBJ2-5; TRBD1 aligns across 11 bases. CDR1 and CDR2 (germline): SGHRS, YFSETQ. The CDR3 extends over 16 amino acids. The V and J ends lost 0 bases and 5 bases, in that order; junction bases with no gene match: 6.

This chain connects TRBV28 to TRBJ2-1, with 8 bases matching TRBD1. The CDR3 loop spans 16 amino acids. With V trimmed by 5 bases and J by 7 bases, 13 bases remained unmatched. CDR1 is MDHEN and CDR2 is SYDVKM in the germline V gene. This CDR3 is CASSQYTGGTTNEQFF. DNA of the CDR3: TGTGCCAGCAGTCAATACACAGGGGGGACAACAAATGAGCAGTTCTTC. Drawing the rest from reference TRBV28 and TRBJ2-1, the complete variable domain is DVKVTQSSRYLVKRTGEKVFLECVQDMDHENMFWYRQDPGLGLRLIYFSYDVKMKEKGDIPEGYSVSREKKERFSLILESASTNQTSMYLCASSQYTGGTTNEQFFGPGTRLTVL.

The chain has TRBV4-1 and TRBJ2-2; possibly TRBD1 for D (5 bases). The CDR3 loop spans 14 amino acids. The V end was cut by 0 bases, the J end by 6 bases, with 8 bases between. CDR1 MGHRA and CDR2 YSYEKL come from the germline V gene. Here the CDR3 reads CASSQDLGPGELFF. In DNA, the CDR3 is TGCGCCAGCAGCCAAGACTTGGGGCCCGGGGAGCTGTTTTTT.

V gene TRBV11-2 combines with J gene TRBJ2-2; D uncertain. Germline CDR1 and CDR2: SGHAT and FQNNGV. The CDR3 has 13 residues. V lost 1 base to trimming and J lost 11 bases, with 11 bases between them. The CDR3 region has the DNA TGTGCCAGCAGCTTAGGTCCCAACGGTGAGCTGTTTTTT. This translates into CASSLGPNGELFF.

The rearrangement joins TRBV5-1 to TRBJ1-5, with a possible D match to TRBD1 (5 bases). Germline V gives CDR1 SGHRS, CDR2 YFSETQ. CDR3 length equals 16 residues. With 0 bases removed from V and 1 base from J, the gap between germline ends came to 11 bases. The CDR3 region has the DNA TGCGCCAGCAGCTTGGAGCCAGGGCGGAGCAATCAGCCCCAGCATTTT. It codes for CASSLEPGRSNQPQHF.

V gene TRBV7-8 combines with J gene TRBJ1-2; no clear D gene. This CDR3 has 11 amino acids. Germline CDR1 and CDR2: SGHVS and FQNEAQ. The germline V and J ends were trimmed by 4 bases and 5 bases, with 5 bases remaining between them. The CDR3 DNA sequence: TGTGCCAGCAGCTCCCTATATGGCTACACCTTC. Protein sequence: CASSSLYGYTF.

The chain is built from TRBV2 and TRBJ2-7; 7 nucleotides align to TRBD2. Germline V gene data show CDR1 as SNHLY and CDR2 as FYNNEI. After removal of 8 bases from V and 5 bases from J, the junction contained 18 bases not matched to a gene. This CDR3 has 16 amino acids. In DNA, the CDR3 is TGTGCCAGCGCATGGGCCGGGGGACTATATTCCCACGAGCAGTACTTC. Amino acids: CASAWAGGLYSHEQYF.